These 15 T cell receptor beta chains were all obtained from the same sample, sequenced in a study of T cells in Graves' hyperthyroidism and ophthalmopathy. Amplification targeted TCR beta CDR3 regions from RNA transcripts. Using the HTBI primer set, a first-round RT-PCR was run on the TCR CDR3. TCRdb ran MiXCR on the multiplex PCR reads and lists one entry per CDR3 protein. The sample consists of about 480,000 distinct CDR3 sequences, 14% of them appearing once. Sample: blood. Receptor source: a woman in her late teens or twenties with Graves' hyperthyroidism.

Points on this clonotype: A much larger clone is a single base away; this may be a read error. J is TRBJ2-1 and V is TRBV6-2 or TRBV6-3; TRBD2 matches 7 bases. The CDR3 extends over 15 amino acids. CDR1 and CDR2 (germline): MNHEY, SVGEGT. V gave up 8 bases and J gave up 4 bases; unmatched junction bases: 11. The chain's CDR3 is CASGGVGGGYNEQFF. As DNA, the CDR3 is TGTGCCAGCGGGGGGGTGGGGGGGGGGTACAATGAGCAGTTCTTC.

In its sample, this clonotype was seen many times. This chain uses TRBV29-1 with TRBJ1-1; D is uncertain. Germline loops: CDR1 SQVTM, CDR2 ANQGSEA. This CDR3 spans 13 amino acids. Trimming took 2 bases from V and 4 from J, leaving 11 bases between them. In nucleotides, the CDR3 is TGCAGCGTTGAAATAATGGGTATCACTGAAGCTTTCTTT. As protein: CSVEIMGITEAFF.

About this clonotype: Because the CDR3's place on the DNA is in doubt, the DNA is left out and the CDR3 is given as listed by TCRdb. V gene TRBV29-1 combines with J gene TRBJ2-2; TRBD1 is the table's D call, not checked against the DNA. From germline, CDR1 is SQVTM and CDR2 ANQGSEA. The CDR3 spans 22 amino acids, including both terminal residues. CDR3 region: CSVEVLGSGEQYVGPGTGELFF.

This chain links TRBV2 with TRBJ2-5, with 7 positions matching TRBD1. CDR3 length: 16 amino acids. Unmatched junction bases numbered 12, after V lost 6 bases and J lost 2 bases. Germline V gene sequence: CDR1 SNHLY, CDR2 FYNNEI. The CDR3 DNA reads TGTGCCAGCAGCGACCCGGGACAGCTATATCAAGAGACCCAGTACTTC. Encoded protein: CASSDPGQLYQETQYF.

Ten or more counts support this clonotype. CDR3 nucleotide sequence: TGTGCCAGCAGAAGCCGGGACAGCTCCTATAATTCACCCCTCCACTTT. It is translated as CASRSRDSSYNSPLHF. The gene calls are TRBV12-3 or TRBV12-4 and TRBJ1-6; 7 positions match TRBD1. CDR3 size: 16 residues. Trimming at V came to 6 bases and at J to 0 bases, leaving 5 bases not matched to a gene.

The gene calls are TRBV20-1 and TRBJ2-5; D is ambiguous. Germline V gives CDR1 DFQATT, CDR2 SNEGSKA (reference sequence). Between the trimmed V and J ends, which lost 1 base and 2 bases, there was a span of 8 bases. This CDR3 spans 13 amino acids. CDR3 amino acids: CSARARGQETQYF. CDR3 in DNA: TGCAGTGCTAGAGCCCGCGGTCAAGAGACCCAGTACTTC.

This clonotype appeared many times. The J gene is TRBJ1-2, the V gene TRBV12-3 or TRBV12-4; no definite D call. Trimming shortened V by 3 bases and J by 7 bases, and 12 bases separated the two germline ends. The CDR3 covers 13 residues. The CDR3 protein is CASSFDYRLGYTF. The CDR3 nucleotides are TGTGCCAGCAGTTTCGACTATAGGCTTGGCTACACCTTC.

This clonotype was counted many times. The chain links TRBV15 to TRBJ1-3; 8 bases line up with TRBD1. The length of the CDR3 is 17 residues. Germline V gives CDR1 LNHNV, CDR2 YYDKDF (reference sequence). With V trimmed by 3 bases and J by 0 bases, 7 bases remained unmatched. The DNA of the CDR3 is TGTGCCACCAGCAGTAGGGACAGGTCACCCTCTGGAAACACCATATATTTT. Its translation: CATSSRDRSPSGNTIYF.

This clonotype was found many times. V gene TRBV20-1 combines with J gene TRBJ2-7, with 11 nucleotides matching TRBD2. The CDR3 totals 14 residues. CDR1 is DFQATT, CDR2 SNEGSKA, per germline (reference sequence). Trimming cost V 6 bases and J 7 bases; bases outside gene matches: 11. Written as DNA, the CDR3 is TGCAGTGCCCCCACTAGCGGGAGAGGTGGGGAGCAGTACTTC. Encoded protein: CSAPTSGRGGEQYF.

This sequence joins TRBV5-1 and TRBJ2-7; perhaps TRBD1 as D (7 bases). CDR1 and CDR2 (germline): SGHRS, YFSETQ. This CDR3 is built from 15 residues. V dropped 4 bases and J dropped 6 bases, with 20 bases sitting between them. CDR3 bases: TGCGCCAGCAGCATGGGGGGACAGACTACTAGCGAGCAGTACGTC. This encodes CASSMGGQTTSEQYV.

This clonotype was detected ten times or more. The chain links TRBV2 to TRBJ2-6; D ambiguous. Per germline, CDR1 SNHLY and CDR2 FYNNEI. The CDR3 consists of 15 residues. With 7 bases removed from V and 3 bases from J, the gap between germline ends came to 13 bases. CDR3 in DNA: TGTGCCAGCATGTGGACCAGCGTTGGGGCCAACGTCCTGACTTTC. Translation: CASMWTSVGANVLTF.

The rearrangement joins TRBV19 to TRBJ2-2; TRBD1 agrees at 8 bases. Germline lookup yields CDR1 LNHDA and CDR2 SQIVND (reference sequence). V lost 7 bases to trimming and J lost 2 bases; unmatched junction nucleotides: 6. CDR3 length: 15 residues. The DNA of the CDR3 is TGTGCCAGTAATCGCAGGGGGCAAAACACCGGGGAGCTGTTTTTT. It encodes CASNRRGQNTGELFF. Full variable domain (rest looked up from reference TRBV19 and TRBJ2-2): DGGITQSPKYLFRKEGQNVTLSCEQNLNHDAMYWYRQDPGQGLRLIYYSQIVNDFQKGDIAEGYSVSREKKESFPLTVTSAQKNPTAFYLCASNRRGQNTGELFFGEGSRLTVL.

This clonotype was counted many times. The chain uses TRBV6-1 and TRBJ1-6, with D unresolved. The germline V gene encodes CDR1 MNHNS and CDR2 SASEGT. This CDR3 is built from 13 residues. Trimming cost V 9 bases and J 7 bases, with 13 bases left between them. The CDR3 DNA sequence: TGTGCCAGTCGAGAAACCGGGAATTCACCCCTCCACTTT. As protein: CASRETGNSPLHF.

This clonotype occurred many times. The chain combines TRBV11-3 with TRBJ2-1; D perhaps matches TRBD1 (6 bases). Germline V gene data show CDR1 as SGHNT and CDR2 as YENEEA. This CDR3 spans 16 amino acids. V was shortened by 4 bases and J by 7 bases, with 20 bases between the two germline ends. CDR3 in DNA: TGTGCCAGCAGCTCGACCGGGACATCGGAGGCGAATGAGCAGTTCTTC. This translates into CASSSTGTSEANEQFF.

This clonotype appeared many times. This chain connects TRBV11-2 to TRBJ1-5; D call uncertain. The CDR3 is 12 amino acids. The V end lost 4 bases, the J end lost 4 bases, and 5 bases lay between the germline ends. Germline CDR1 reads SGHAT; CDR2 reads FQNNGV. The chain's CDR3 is CASSSINQPQHF. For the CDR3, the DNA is TGTGCCAGCAGCTCGATTAATCAGCCCCAGCATTTT.